These 32 T cell receptor beta chains were all obtained from the same sample, sequenced in a study of cytomegalovirus exposure and HLA in healthy donors. Both 60 Vbeta primers and 13 Jbeta primers went into the PCR. Method: immunoSEQ multiplex PCR; TCRdb's copy keeps in-frame clones and lacks some. The sample comprises 150,000 to 180,000 clones, around 70% of which are singletons, and roughly 2% rests with the top ten. The sequenced sample consisted of PBMCs. All receptors derive from a man aged 25 to 45 in good health and CMV-seronegative.

This chain uses TRBV29-1 with TRBJ2-7; D gene ambiguous. CDR1 and CDR2 (germline): SQVTM, ANQGSEA. CDR3 length: 14 residues. V was pared by 6 bases and J by 6 bases, with 21 bases between. CDR3 protein: CSVSPHGRASEQYF. The CDR3 DNA sequence: TGCAGCGTCTCACCGCACGGTCGAGCCTCCGAGCAGTACTTC.

The chain joins TRBV9 to TRBJ2-3, with TRBD2 matching over 9 bases. V lost 5 bases to trimming and J lost 2 bases; unmatched junction nucleotides: 12. The CDR3 totals 17 residues. CDR1 and CDR2 (germline): SGDLS, YYNGEE. CDR3 amino acids: CASRAWGGGAITDTQYF. Written as DNA, the CDR3 is TGTGCCAGCAGAGCTTGGGGCGGGGGGGCCATCACAGATACGCAGTATTTT.

The chain is built from TRBV9 and TRBJ2-2, with D possibly being TRBD1 (5 bases). The CDR3 runs to 16 residues. Trimming cost V 0 bases and J 5 bases, with 14 bases left between them. Germline V CDR1 and CDR2: SGDLS, YYNGEE. The CDR3 protein is CASSVGQGGFTGELFF. For the CDR3, the DNA is TGTGCCAGCAGCGTAGGTCAGGGTGGATTTACCGGGGAGCTGTTTTTT. The whole variable domain, filled in from reference TRBV9 and TRBJ2-2, reads DSGVTQTPKHLITATGQRVTLRCSPRSGDLSVYWYQQSLDQGLQFLIQYYNGEERAKGNILERFSAQQFPDLHSELNLSSLELGDSALYFCASSVGQGGFTGELFFGEGSRLTVL.

V and J are TRBV7-2 and TRBJ2-5, with 8 bases identical to TRBD2. The CDR3 sequence is 15 residues long. Germline-derived CDR1 and CDR2 are SGHTA and FQGNSA. J was trimmed by 4 bases and V by 5 bases; bases with no gene match: 9. This CDR3 is CASSLEASGGETQYF. CDR3 nucleotides: TGTGCCAGCAGCCTAGAGGCCAGCGGGGGAGAGACCCAGTACTTC.

The chain joins TRBV29-1 to TRBJ2-1, with 13 bases matching TRBD2. In germline, CDR1 is SQVTM, CDR2 ANQGSEA. The CDR3 length is 15 residues. With V trimmed by 7 bases and J by 4 bases, 7 bases remained unmatched. The CDR3 sequence is CSATTSGGAYNEQFF. CDR3 coding DNA: TGCAGCGCAACTACTAGCGGGGGGGCTTACAATGAGCAGTTCTTC.

This clone was observed a handful of times. The CDR3 DNA follows: TGTGCCAGCAGCCTGCAGGGCCCGGCAGCTTTCTTT. Protein sequence: CASSLQGPAAFF. The chain employs TRBV2 and TRBJ1-1; tentatively, D is TRBD1 (5 bases). The V end lost 6 bases, the J end lost 10 bases, and 15 bases lay between the germline ends. The CDR3 covers 12 residues. In germline, CDR1 is SNHLY, CDR2 FYNNEI.

The chain carries TRBV7-9 and TRBJ2-6; 10 bases are shared with TRBD1. V lost 0 bases to trimming and J lost 1 base; unmatched junction nucleotides: 0. Per germline, CDR1 SEHNR and CDR2 FQNEAQ (reference sequence). The CDR3 spans 17 residues. The chain's CDR3 is CASSLAGQGSGANVLTF. DNA for the CDR3: TGTGCCAGCAGCTTAGCGGGACAGGGGTCTGGGGCCAACGTCCTGACTTTC. The full variable domain, in which reference TRBV7-9 and TRBJ2-6 provide the parts outside the CDR3, is DTGVSQNPRHKITKRGQNVTFRCDPISEHNRLYWYRQTLGQGPEFLTYFQNEAQLEKSRLLSDRFSAERPKGSFSTLEIQRTEQGDSAMYLCASSLAGQGSGANVLTFGAGSRLTVL.

The CDR3 sequence: CASSDLQGSTGQYF. The CDR3 DNA reads TGTGCCAGCAGTGACCTACAGGGGTCTACGGGGCAGTACTTC. This chain connects TRBV6-1 to TRBJ2-7; TRBD1 matches at 7 bases. From germline, CDR1 is MNHNS and CDR2 SASEGT. The CDR3 totals 14 residues. Losses at the gene ends were 3 bases for V and 9 bases for J; bases not matched to a gene: 11.

The V gene is TRBV14, the J gene TRBJ2-5; 7 bases line up with TRBD2. In germline, CDR1 is SGHDN, CDR2 FVKESK. The CDR3 consists of 16 residues. Trimming at V came to 2 bases and at J to 0 bases, leaving 6 bases not matched to a gene. CDR3 coding DNA: TGTGCCAGCAGCCAACGTAGCGGGCCGTACCAAGAGACCCAGTACTTC. Translated, it gives CASSQRSGPYQETQYF. The full variable domain, completed using reference TRBV14 and TRBJ2-5, is EAGVTQFPSHSVIEKGQTVTLRCDPISGHDNLYWYRRVMGKEIKFLLHFVKESKQDESGMPNNRFLAERTGGTYSTLKVQPAELEDSGVYFCASSQRSGPYQETQYFGPGTRLLVL.

The gene calls are TRBV18 and TRBJ2-3, with TRBD1 identical over 8 bases. The ends lost 5 bases at V and 2 bases at J; junction bases unmatched: 6. Germline CDR1 and CDR2: KGHSH and LQKENI. CDR3 size: 15 residues. In DNA form, the CDR3 reads TGTGCCAGCTCAACCCGACAGGGGTCCACAGATACGCAGTATTTT. It yields the protein CASSTRQGSTDTQYF.

This clone was seen a handful of times. The J gene is TRBJ2-1, the V gene TRBV7-9, with 7 positions matching TRBD1. J gave up 2 bases and V 3 bases, and 10 bases lay outside the gene matches. In germline, CDR1 is SEHNR, CDR2 FQNEAQ (reference sequence). CDR3 length: 17 amino acids. Here the CDR3 reads CASSLTGIDPTYNEQFF. The CDR3 DNA reads as TGTGCCAGCAGCTTGACAGGGATCGACCCTACCTACAATGAGCAGTTCTTC.

On this clone: Within the sample, other DNA sequences also encode this same CDR3. The rearrangement joins TRBV28 to TRBJ1-5; D is undetermined. The germline CDR1 and CDR2 sequences are MDHEN and SYDVKM. CDR3 length: 14 amino acids. Trimming took off 1 base at V and 4 bases at J, with 8 bases between the two ends. The DNA for the CDR3 is TGTGCCAGCAGTTTATCAGGCCGGAATCAGCCCCAGCATTTT. It codes for CASSLSGRNQPQHF.

The chain employs TRBV7-9 and TRBJ2-2; tentatively, D is TRBD1 (6 bases). Germline V CDR1 and CDR2: SEHNR, FQNEAQ (reference sequence). V lost 5 bases and J lost 1, with 8 bases in between. The CDR3 covers 14 residues. DNA for the CDR3: TGTGCCAGCAGCCCGGGACAGAACACCGGGGAGCTGTTTTTT. Its protein product is CASSPGQNTGELFF. Looking up the rest from reference TRBV7-9 and TRBJ2-2 gives the full variable domain: DTGVSQNPRHKITKRGQNVTFRCDPISEHNRLYWYRQTLGQGPEFLTYFQNEAQLEKSRLLSDRFSAERPKGSFSTLEIQRTEQGDSAMYLCASSPGQNTGELFFGEGSRLTVL.

The CDR3 loop is CASSIQGTTGELFF. The CDR3 DNA reads as TGTGCCAGCAGCATACAGGGTACCACCGGGGAGCTGTTTTTT. This chain links TRBV7-2 with TRBJ2-2; tentatively, D is TRBD1 (6 bases). Trimming removed 5 bases from V and 4 bases from J, with 11 bases in between. CDR1 and CDR2 from the germline V gene are SGHTA and FQGNSA. The CDR3 length is 14 residues.

This clone appeared a few times. V is TRBV28 and J is TRBJ1-3, with 9 bases identical to TRBD1. The CDR3 is 17 amino acids. Germline CDR1 reads MDHEN; CDR2 reads SYDVKM. The trim removed 0 bases at V and 4 bases at J, leaving 7 bases unmatched. The CDR3 region has the DNA TGTGCCAGCAGTTTATGGAGGGGGACAGGGAAAGGAAACACCATATATTTT. Residues: CASSLWRGTGKGNTIYF.

This chain connects TRBV27 to TRBJ1-1, with 7 bases matching TRBD1. Trimming cost V 0 bases and J 8 bases; bases outside gene matches: 0. The CDR3 contains 12 residues. Looked up from germline, CDR1 is MNHEY and CDR2 is SMNVEV (reference sequence). This chain's CDR3 is CASSLSGGEAFF. The CDR3 region has the DNA TGTGCCAGCAGTTTATCAGGGGGCGAAGCTTTCTTT.

The chain combines TRBV2 with TRBJ1-1; D possibly corresponds to TRBD1 (5 bases). V was clipped by 6 bases and J by 3 bases, with 11 bases between them. There are 13 residues in the CDR3. Per germline, CDR1 SNHLY and CDR2 FYNNEI. The CDR3 bases are TGTGCCAGCAGCGCAACCAGGGACACTGAAGCTTTCTTT. This encodes CASSATRDTEAFF.

In this sample, this clone turned up once. This chain connects TRBV6-6 to TRBJ2-7, with D perhaps TRBD1 (6 bases). V gave up 8 bases and J gave up 6 bases, with 20 bases separating them. The CDR3 extends over 14 amino acids. Germline V gene data show CDR1 as MNHNY and CDR2 as SVGAGI (reference sequence). The CDR3 coding sequence is TGTGCCAGCCTTCCAGGACAGTCGACGGGCGAGCAGTACTTC. The encoded protein is CASLPGQSTGEQYF.

CDR3 DNA sequence: TGTGCCAGCAGTGACTCTGACAGGGTGAAGTGGAACACTGAAGCTTTCTTT. Amino acid sequence: CASSDSDRVKWNTEAFF. The chain recombines TRBV6-4 with TRBJ1-1; 7 nucleotides match TRBD1. J was trimmed by 1 base and V by 0 bases; bases with no gene match: 8. Germline V lookup: CDR1 MRHNA, CDR2 SNTAGT. The CDR3 extends over 17 amino acids.

The rearrangement links TRBV27 to TRBJ2-2; 11 bases are a match to TRBD1. This CDR3 comprises 15 residues. V lost 5 bases, J lost 4 bases, and 3 bases stayed unmatched. The germline V gene encodes CDR1 MNHEY and CDR2 SMNVEV (reference sequence). The CDR3: CASSGGQGGTGELFF. The CDR3 nucleotides are TGTGCCAGCAGTGGGGGACAGGGGGGCACCGGGGAGCTGTTTTTT.

The chain combines TRBV29-1 with TRBJ1-1; D remains ambiguous. Germline V gene sequence: CDR1 SQVTM, CDR2 ANQGSEA. The CDR3 has 11 residues. V lost 0 bases to trimming and J lost 8 bases, with 7 bases between them. In DNA, the CDR3 is TGCAGCGTTGAAGACCCTCCCGAAGCTTTCTTT. It codes for CSVEDPPEAFF.

The chain links TRBV7-9 to TRBJ2-7; possible D gene TRBD1, 6 bases. Germline loops: CDR1 SEHNR, CDR2 FQNEAQ (reference sequence). V lost 8 bases, J lost 2 bases, and 7 bases lay in between. The length of the CDR3 is 11 residues. The CDR3 region has the DNA TGTGCCAGCGGACAGACCTACGAGCAGTACTTC. Protein product: CASGQTYEQYF.

This rearrangement joins TRBV6-5 to TRBJ1-5; a weak D match, TRBD1 (6 bases). The germline gives CDR1 MNHEY, CDR2 SVGAGI. The CDR3 sequence is 14 residues long. V was pared by 5 bases and J by 3 bases, with 11 bases between. Written as DNA, the CDR3 is TGTGCCAGCAGTCAGGACAGAATCAATCAGCCCCAGCATTTT. Protein product: CASSQDRINQPQHF.

V gene TRBV9 combines with J gene TRBJ2-2; TRBD1 agrees at 8 bases. The junction had 6 bases not matched to a gene; V was cut back by 2 bases and J by 6 bases. The CDR3 contains 15 residues. The V gene's germline CDR1 is SGDLS and CDR2 YYNGEE. The CDR3 region has the DNA TGTGCCAGCAGCGTCGACAGGGGAATTTCCGGGGAGCTGTTTTTT. Protein sequence: CASSVDRGISGELFF.

The chain links TRBV5-4 to TRBJ2-4; 15 bases fit TRBD2. CDR3 length: 19 amino acids. Germline CDR1 and CDR2: SGHNT and YYREEE (reference sequence). J gave up 2 bases and V 4 bases, and 10 bases lay outside the gene matches. CDR3 protein: CASSQRTSGGASSKNIQYF. CDR3 sequence (DNA): TGTGCCAGCAGCCAGAGGACTAGCGGGGGGGCTTCGTCCAAAAACATTCAGTACTTC.

The genes are TRBV25-1 and TRBJ2-7, with 9 bases that match TRBD1. The ends lost 3 bases at V and 6 bases at J; junction bases unmatched: 6. This CDR3 region has 14 residues. Germline CDR1 is MGHDK and CDR2 is SYGVNS. This CDR3 reads CASSDPGQGSEQYF. CDR3 DNA sequence: TGTGCCAGCAGTGACCCGGGACAGGGAAGCGAGCAGTACTTC.

This clone was seen only once. The chain carries TRBV2 and TRBJ2-6, with a weak D call TRBD1 (5 bases). Germline values: CDR1 SNHLY, CDR2 FYNNEI. Trimming removed 3 bases at V and 0 bases at J, with 12 bases between. This CDR3 is built from 17 residues. This CDR3 reads CASSDRARYSGANVLTF. DNA for the CDR3: TGTGCCAGCAGTGACAGGGCCCGTTACTCTGGGGCCAACGTCCTGACTTTC.

Points on this clone: At the DNA level, this CDR3 is encoded by other sequences in the same sample as well. The gene calls are TRBV28 and TRBJ2-7, with 7 bases identical to TRBD2. Germline values: CDR1 MDHEN, CDR2 SYDVKM. This CDR3 spans 14 amino acids. The V segment lost 3 bases and the J segment 0 bases; nucleotides outside the gene matches: 2. The CDR3: CASSLGGSSYEQYF. In DNA, the CDR3 is TGTGCCAGCAGTTTGGGCGGGAGCTCCTACGAGCAGTACTTC.

The chain employs TRBV4-2 and TRBJ1-1; D uncertain. In germline, CDR1 is LGHNA, CDR2 YNFKEQ. The CDR3 covers 14 residues. V was pared by 0 bases and J by 2 bases, with 7 bases between. The CDR3 spells CASSQDYSNTEAFF. CDR3 nucleotides: TGTGCCAGCAGCCAAGATTACAGTAACACTGAAGCTTTCTTT.

The chain has TRBV18 and TRBJ1-5, with D possibly TRBD1 on 6 matching bases. The CDR3 length is 15 residues. V was cut by 4 bases and J by 3 bases, with 13 bases left in between. Per the germline V gene, CDR1 is KGHSH and CDR2 is LQKENI. CDR3 in DNA: TGTGCCAGCTCACTACTAGGGGGGGACAATCAGCCCCAGCATTTT. Protein sequence: CASSLLGGDNQPQHF.

The rearrangement joins TRBV7-8 to TRBJ1-6, with TRBD1 matching over 7 bases. The CDR3 is made up of 16 amino acids. Germline assignment: CDR1 SGHVS and CDR2 FQNEAQ. Trimming took 1 base from V and 7 from J; bases not matched to a gene: 7. CDR3 sequence reads: CASSLVRGQGNSPLHF. The CDR3 DNA reads TGTGCCAGCAGCTTAGTGAGGGGGCAGGGGAATTCACCCCTCCACTTT.

The V gene is TRBV19, the J gene TRBJ2-3; TRBD1 agrees at 7 bases. The CDR3 spans 13 residues. Germline V CDR1 and CDR2: LNHDA, SQIVND (reference sequence). The J segment lost 4 bases and the V segment lost 5 bases, leaving 3 bases of the junction unmatched. The CDR3 sequence is CASSRQGADTQYF. In DNA form, the CDR3 reads TGTGCCAGTAGTCGACAGGGCGCAGATACGCAGTATTTT.